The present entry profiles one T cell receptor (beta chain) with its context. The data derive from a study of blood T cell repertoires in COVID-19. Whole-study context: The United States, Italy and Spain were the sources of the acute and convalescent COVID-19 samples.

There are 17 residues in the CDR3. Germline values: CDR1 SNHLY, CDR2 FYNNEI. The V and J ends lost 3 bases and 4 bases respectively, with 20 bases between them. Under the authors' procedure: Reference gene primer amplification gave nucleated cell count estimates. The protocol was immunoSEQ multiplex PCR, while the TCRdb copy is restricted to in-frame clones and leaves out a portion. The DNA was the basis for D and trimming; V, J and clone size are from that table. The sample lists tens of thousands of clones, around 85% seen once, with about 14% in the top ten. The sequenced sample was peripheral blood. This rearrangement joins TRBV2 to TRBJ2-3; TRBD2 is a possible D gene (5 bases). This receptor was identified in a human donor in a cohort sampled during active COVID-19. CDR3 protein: CASSDPGIEYSSDTQYF. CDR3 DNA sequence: TGTGCCAGCAGTGACCCCGGGATAGAGTATTCATCAGATACGCAGTATTTT. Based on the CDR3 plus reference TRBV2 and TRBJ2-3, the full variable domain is EPEVTQTPSHQVTQMGQEVILRCVPISNHLYFYWYRQILGQKVEFLVSFYNNEISEKSEIFDDQFSVERPDGSNFTLKIRSTKLEDSAMYFCASSDPGIEYSSDTQYFGPGTRLTVL.